This T cell receptor beta chain was sequenced in a study of shared clonotypes between healthy human individuals. Study-level background: CD4 naive and memory got three plates each, CD8 naive two, CD8 memory one.

Terminally differentiated effector memory CD45RA+ cells were left out of the naive CD8 fraction, which was CD45RO-negative and positively selected for CCR7. The donor population consisted of healthy HIV-negative adults with no recent acute infections or vaccinations. Each subset's genomic DNA was split evenly across several immunoSEQ plates. The method was immunoSEQ multiplex PCR; TCRdb's version includes in-frame clones alone and lacks a portion of them. The profile covers roughly 570,000 clones, with about 98% appearing a single time and less than 0.35% taken by the ten largest. Sequencing used naive CD8+ T cells sorted from blood. This receptor was identified in a man aged 30 to 39 in good health.

The CDR3 is CASSLWDREKLFF. In nucleotides, the CDR3 is TGTGCCAGCAGTTTATGGGACCGTGAAAAACTGTTTTTT. The J gene is TRBJ1-4, the V gene TRBV27, with D possibly TRBD1 on 5 matching bases. Germline CDR1 reads MNHEY; CDR2 reads SMNVEV (reference sequence). V dropped 1 base and J dropped 7 bases, with 7 bases sitting between them. The CDR3 covers 13 residues.